The 3 T cell receptor beta chains presented below share a single source sample, sequenced in a study of blood T cells in healthy people across ages. Through a sample-barcoded 5' primer and a J-beta primer mix, a second PCR was run for roughly 6 to 11 cycles. Each CDR3 protein gets one entry after TCRdb re-called the 5' RACE reads with MiXCR. The sample carries about 510,000 distinct CDR3 sequences, 27% recorded once. The sample also formed part of further work on T cells of mothers and their children.

Sample: blood. These receptors were obtained from a boy aged 2-9 years in good health.

This clonotype has a handful of counts. CDR3 in DNA: TGCAGCGTTGGGCTGAGCTATGGCTACACCTTC. Translated: CSVGLSYGYTF. The rearrangement joins TRBV29-1 to TRBJ1-2; no clear D. The V gene lost 4 bases and the J gene lost 4 bases, with 7 bases spanning the gap. Germline assignment: CDR1 SQVTM and CDR2 ANQGSEA. The CDR3 has 11 amino acids.

Worth noting for this clonotype: Mismatch with germline at one junction end may stem from a read error. The CDR3 sequence: CATSDLYEQFF. CDR3 coding DNA: TGCGCCACCAGTGATTTGTATGAGCAGTTCTTC. V and J are TRBV24-1 and TRBJ2-5, with unresolved D. The tail of the sequence fits TRBJ2-1 better, so the J call may be wrong. This CDR3 is built from 11 residues. Germline V lookup: CDR1 KGHDR, CDR2 SFDVKD.

This clonotype came up a few times. The chain employs TRBV10-3 and TRBJ1-4; no clear D. CDR1 is ENHRY, CDR2 SYGVKD, per germline. Trimming pared 2 bases from V and 13 bases from J, leaving 11 bases between. The CDR3 is 12 amino acids. The CDR3 DNA is TGTGCCATCAGTGAGCACCGTCTCTTACTGTTTTTT. Its translation is CAISEHRLLLFF.